This T cell receptor (beta chain) stems from a study of siplizumab effects on memory and regulatory T cells. Generated by immunoSEQ multiplex PCR, the TCRdb table keeps only in-frame clones and is missing some. The sample gives 70,000 or so clones, roughly 88% of which show up once; roughly 1.7% is in the top ten. Whole-study results and caveats: Proliferating Tregs' suppressive function in siplizumab cultures went unconfirmed. Siplizumab significantly lowered the alloreactive sequences that could be traced to unstimulated CD4+ memory cells.

In regard to this clone: Its target is not known.

The sequence came from a human donor in good health. Sequenced material: Tregs sorted from blood.

The CDR3 DNA sequence: TGTGCCAGCAGTTACGCGTACAGGGGGACCACTGAAGCTTTCTTT. Amino acids: CASSYAYRGTTEAFF. The genes are TRBV6-5 and TRBJ1-1; 8 bases align to TRBD1. Germline trimming cut 2 bases from V and 4 bases from J; bases unmatched to any gene: 6. The V gene's germline CDR1 is MNHEY and CDR2 SVGAGI. The CDR3 runs to 15 residues.